The present TCR beta chain was sequenced within a study of T cell responses to AZD1222 COVID-19 vaccine. Sequencing used immunoSEQ multiplex PCR; TCRdb keeps in-frame clones, though not all of them. The table includes fewer than 110,000 clones, about 85% detected once. The CDR3 has 15 amino acids. The V and J ends lost 5 bases and 2 bases, in that order; junction bases with no gene match: 7. Germline V gene sequence: CDR1 SGHTA, CDR2 FQGNSA. Sequenced here: peripheral blood, sampled on day 0 of AZD1222 vaccination. This TCR was recovered from an adult in good health. The V call is TRBV7-2, the J call TRBJ2-5; TRBD1 matches 8 bases. The CDR3 nucleotides are TGTGCCAGCAGCGCCCGGACAGGGTCACAAGAGACCCAGTACTTC. Its protein product is CASSARTGSQETQYF.